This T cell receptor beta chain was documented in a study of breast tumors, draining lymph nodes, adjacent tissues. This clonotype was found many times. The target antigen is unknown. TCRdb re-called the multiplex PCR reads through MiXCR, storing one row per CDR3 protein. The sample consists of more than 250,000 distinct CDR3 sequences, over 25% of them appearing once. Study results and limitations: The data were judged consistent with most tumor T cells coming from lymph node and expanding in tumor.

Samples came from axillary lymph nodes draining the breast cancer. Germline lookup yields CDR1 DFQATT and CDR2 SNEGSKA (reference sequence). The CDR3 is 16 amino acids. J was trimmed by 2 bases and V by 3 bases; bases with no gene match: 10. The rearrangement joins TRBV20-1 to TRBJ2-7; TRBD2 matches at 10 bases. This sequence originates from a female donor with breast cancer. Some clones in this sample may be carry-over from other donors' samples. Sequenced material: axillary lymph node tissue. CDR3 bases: TGCAGTGCTAGCCCTTTAGCGGGAGGATTCACCTACGAGCAGTACTTC. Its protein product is CSASPLAGGFTYEQYF.